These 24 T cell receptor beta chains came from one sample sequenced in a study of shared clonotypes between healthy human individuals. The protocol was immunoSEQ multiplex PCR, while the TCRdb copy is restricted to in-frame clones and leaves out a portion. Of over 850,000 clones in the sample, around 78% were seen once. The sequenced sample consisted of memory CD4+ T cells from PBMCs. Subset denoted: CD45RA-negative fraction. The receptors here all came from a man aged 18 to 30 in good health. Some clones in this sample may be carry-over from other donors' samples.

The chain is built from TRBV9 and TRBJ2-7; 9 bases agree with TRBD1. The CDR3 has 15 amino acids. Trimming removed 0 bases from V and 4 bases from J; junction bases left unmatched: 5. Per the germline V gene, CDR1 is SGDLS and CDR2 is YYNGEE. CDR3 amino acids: CASSVAWDRAYEQYF. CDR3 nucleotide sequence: TGTGCCAGCAGCGTAGCCTGGGACAGGGCTTACGAGCAGTACTTC.

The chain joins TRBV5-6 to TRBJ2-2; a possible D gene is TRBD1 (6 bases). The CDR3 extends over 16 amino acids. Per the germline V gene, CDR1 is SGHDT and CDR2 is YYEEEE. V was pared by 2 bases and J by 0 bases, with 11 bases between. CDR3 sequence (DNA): TGTGCCAGCAGCTTAGGACAGTTCGCGAACACCGGGGAGCTGTTTTTT. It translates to CASSLGQFANTGELFF.

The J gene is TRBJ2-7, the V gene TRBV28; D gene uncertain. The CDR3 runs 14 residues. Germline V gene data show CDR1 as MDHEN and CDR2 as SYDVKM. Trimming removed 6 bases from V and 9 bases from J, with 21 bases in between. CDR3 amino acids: CASSLSRAPSGQYF. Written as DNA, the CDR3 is TGTGCCAGCAGCCTCTCACGGGCCCCCTCGGGGCAGTACTTC.

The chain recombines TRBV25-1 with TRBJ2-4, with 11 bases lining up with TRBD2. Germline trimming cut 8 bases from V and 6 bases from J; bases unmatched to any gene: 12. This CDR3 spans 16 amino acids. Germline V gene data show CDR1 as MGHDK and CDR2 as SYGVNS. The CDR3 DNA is TGTGCCAGCTCAGGGACAAAAGGGACTAGCGGAAACATTCAGTACTTC. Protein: CASSGTKGTSGNIQYF.

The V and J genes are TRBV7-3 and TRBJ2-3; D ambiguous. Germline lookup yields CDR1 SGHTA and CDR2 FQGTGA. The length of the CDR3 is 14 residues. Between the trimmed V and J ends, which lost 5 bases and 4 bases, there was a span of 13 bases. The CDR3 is CASSPATLPDTQYF. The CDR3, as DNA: TGTGCCAGCAGCCCCGCGACCCTCCCAGATACGCAGTATTTT.

CDR3 protein: CASSLPGRYQETQYF. Written as DNA, the CDR3 is TGCGCCAGCAGCCTCCCGGGAAGATACCAAGAGACCCAGTACTTC. This chain uses TRBV4-1 with TRBJ2-5; a possible D gene is TRBD2 (5 bases). V shed 4 bases and J shed 0 bases, with 12 bases lying between them. Germline CDR1 MGHRA, CDR2 YSYEKL. The CDR3 runs 15 residues.

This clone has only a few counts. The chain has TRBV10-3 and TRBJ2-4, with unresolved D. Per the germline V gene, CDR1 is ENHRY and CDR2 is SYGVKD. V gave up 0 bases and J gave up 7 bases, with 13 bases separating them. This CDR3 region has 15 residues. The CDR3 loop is CAISESMVGYNIQYF. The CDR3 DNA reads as TGTGCCATCAGTGAGTCGATGGTGGGATACAACATTCAGTACTTC.

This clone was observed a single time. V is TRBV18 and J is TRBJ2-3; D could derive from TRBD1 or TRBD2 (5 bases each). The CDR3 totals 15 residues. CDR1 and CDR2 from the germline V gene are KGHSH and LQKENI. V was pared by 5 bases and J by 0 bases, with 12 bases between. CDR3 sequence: CASSSNGASTDTQYF. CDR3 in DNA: TGTGCCAGCTCATCGAACGGGGCTAGCACAGATACGCAGTATTTT.

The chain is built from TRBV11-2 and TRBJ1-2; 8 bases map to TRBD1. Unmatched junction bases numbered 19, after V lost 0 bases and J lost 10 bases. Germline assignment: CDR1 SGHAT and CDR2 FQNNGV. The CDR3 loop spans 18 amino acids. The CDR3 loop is CASSLDVQGARGIPTYTF. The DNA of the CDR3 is TGTGCCAGCAGCTTAGATGTGCAGGGGGCAAGGGGGATACCCACCTACACCTTC.

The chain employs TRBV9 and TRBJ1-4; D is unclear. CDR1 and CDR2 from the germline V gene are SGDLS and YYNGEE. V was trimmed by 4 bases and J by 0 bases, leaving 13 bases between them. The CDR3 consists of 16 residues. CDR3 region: CASSPRSFPTNEKLFF. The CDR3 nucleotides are TGTGCCAGCAGCCCCCGGAGCTTTCCAACTAATGAAAAACTGTTTTTT.

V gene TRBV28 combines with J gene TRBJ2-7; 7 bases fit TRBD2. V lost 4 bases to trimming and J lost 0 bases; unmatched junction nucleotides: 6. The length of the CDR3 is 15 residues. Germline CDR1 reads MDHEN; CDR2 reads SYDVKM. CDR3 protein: CASSSGTTLSYEQYF. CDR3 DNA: TGTGCCAGCAGTTCCGGGACTACCCTCTCCTACGAGCAGTACTTC.

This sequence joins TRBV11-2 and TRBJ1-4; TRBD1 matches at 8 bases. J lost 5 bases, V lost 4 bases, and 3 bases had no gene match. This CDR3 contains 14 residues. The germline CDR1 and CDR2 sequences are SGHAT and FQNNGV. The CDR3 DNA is TGTGCCAGCAGCTACCGGACAGGGAATGAAAAACTGTTTTTT. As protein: CASSYRTGNEKLFF.

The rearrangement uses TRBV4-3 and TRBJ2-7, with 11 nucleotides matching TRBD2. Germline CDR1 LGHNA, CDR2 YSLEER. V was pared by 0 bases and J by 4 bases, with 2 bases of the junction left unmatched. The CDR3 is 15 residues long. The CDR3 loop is CASSQERTSGYEQYF. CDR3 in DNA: TGCGCCAGCAGCCAAGAACGGACTAGCGGGTACGAGCAGTACTTC.

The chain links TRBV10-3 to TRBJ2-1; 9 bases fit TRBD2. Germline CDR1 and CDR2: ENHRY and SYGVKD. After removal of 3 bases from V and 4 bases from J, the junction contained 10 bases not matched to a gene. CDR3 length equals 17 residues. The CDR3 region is CAISEPLRGRAYNEQFF. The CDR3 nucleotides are TGTGCCATCAGTGAACCGCTCCGCGGGAGGGCGTACAATGAGCAGTTCTTC.

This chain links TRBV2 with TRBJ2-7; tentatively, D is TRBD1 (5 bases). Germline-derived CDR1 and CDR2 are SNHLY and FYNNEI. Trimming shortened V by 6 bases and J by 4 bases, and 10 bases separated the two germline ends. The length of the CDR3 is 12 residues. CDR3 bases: TGTGCCAGCAGGGCTGACAGATACGAGCAGTACTTC. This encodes CASRADRYEQYF.

This CDR3 is CASSAPTGGSSTNEKLFF. CDR3 in DNA: TGTGCCAGCAGCGCCCCGACAGGGGGAAGTTCAACTAATGAAAAACTGTTTTTT. This chain joins TRBV9 and TRBJ1-4, with 9 bases fitting TRBD1. The CDR3 is 18 residues long. Germline CDR1 reads SGDLS; CDR2 reads YYNGEE. V was clipped by 3 bases and J by 0 bases; unmatched bases: 9.

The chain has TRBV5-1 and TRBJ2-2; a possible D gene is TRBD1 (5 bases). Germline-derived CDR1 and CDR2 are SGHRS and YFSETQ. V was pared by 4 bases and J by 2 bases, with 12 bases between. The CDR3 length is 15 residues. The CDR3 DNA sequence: TGCGCCAGCAGCAGAACGACAGTCAACACCGGGGAGCTGTTTTTT. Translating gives CASSRTTVNTGELFF.

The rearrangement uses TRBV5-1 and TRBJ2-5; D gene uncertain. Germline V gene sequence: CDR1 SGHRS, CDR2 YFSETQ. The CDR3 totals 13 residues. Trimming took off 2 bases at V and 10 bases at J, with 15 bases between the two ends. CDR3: CASSFQTLEDQYF. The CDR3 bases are TGCGCCAGCAGCTTCCAGACCCTTGAGGACCAGTACTTC.

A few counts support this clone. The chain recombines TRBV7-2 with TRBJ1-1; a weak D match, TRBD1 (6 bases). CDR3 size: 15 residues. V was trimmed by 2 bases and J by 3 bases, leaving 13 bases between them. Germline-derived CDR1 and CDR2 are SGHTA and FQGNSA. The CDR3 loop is CASSLQGGRYTEAFF. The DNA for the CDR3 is TGTGCCAGCAGCTTACAAGGGGGGCGGTACACTGAAGCTTTCTTT.

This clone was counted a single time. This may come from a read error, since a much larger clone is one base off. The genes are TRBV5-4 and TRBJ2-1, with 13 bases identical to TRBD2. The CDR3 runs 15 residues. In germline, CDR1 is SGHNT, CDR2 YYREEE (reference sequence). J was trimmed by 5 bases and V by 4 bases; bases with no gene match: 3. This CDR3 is CASSMGLAGNNEQFF. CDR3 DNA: TGTGCCAGCAGCATGGGACTAGCGGGAAACAATGAGCAGTTCTTC.

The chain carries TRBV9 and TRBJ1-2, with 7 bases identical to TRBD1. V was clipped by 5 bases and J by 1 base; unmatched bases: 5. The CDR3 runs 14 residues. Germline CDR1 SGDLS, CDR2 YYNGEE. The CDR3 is CASSPGGVNYGYTF. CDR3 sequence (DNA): TGTGCCAGCAGTCCAGGGGGAGTTAACTATGGCTACACCTTC.

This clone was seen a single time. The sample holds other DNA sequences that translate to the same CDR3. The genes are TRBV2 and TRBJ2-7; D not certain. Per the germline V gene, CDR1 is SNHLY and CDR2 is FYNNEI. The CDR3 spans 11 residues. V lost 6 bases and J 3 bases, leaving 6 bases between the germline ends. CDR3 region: CASRAYYEQYF. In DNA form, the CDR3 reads TGTGCCAGCAGGGCTTACTACGAGCAGTACTTC.

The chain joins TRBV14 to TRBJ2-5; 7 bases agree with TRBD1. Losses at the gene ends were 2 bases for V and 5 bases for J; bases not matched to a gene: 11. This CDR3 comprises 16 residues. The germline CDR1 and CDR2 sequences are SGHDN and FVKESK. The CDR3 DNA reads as TGTGCCAGCAGCCAACAACTGACAGGGTTGAGGGAGACCCAGTACTTC. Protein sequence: CASSQQLTGLRETQYF.

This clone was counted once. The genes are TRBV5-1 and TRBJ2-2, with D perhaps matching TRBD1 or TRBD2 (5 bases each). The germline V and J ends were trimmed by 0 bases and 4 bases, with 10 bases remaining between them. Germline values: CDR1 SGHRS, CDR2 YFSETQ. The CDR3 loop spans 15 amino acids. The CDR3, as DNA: TGCGCCAGCAGCTTGGTCCCGGGACGCACCGGGGAGCTGTTTTTT. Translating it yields CASSLVPGRTGELFF. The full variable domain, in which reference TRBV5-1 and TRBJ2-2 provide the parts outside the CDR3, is KAGVTQTPRYLIKTRGQQVTLSCSPISGHRSVSWYQQTPGQGLQFLFEYFSETQRNKGNFPGRFSGRQFSNSRSEMNVSTLELGDSALYLCASSLVPGRTGELFFGEGSRLTVL.